A selection of T cell receptor beta chains follows, all from one sample in a study of T cells in localized non-small cell lung cancer. TCRdb keeps only in-frame clones here, not all; method: immunoSEQ multiplex PCR. The sample shows approximately 30,000 clones, approximately 80% of them seen only once. Source: peripheral blood, taken before any cancer treatment. These TCRs come from an older male donor with stage II squamous cell lung carcinoma. The conserved cysteine and the conserved F or W are not part of the CDR3 here. Each record gives: clone size, V gene, CDR3 protein. Only some rows state a clone size, as once, few, many or a class for expanded clones.

clone_size: NA; v_call: TRBV4-1; cdr3_aa: ASSQEDPSESTDTQY
clone_size: NA; v_call: TRBV2; cdr3_aa: ACPTGGETQY
clone_size: NA; v_call: TRBV9; cdr3_aa: ASSVAGAGGFGDTQY
clone_size: NA; v_call: TRBV9; cdr3_aa: ASSPGAGGTEGYT
clone_size: NA; v_call: TRBV7-3; cdr3_aa: ASSPRGISYEQY
clone_size: NA; v_call: TRBV6-1; cdr3_aa: ASRGEKGYGYT
clone_size: NA; v_call: TRBV7-9; cdr3_aa: ASSLTGVGPSAKNIQY
clone_size: NA; v_call: TRBV11-2; cdr3_aa: ASSFLRANTEAF
clone_size: NA; v_call: TRBV14; cdr3_aa: ASSPWEFQGTADTQY
clone_size: NA; v_call: TRBV28; cdr3_aa: ASSLSQLVVETQY
clone_size: NA; v_call: TRBV11-3; cdr3_aa: ASSSLAIRSGIVEQF
clone_size: NA; v_call: TRBV6-1; cdr3_aa: ASRRTVVNTEAF
clone_size: once; v_call: TRBV6-4; cdr3_aa: ASSDSEGYGYT
clone_size: NA; v_call: TRBV28; cdr3_aa: ASTPRQPYEQY
clone_size: NA; v_call: TRBV5-1; cdr3_aa: ASTVAGQEETQY
clone_size: NA; v_call: TRBV13; cdr3_aa: ASSPGGGNEQF
clone_size: NA; v_call: TRBV14; cdr3_aa: ASSQVGQAARGANVLT
clone_size: few; v_call: TRBV6-6; cdr3_aa: ASSPTGISPLH
clone_size: NA; v_call: TRBV14; cdr3_aa: ASTPTGAPDTQY
clone_size: once; v_call: TRBV6-5; cdr3_aa: ASSYDSVDNEQF
clone_size: few; v_call: TRBV21-1; cdr3_aa: ASVGPTRRNTIY
clone_size: NA; v_call: TRBV9; cdr3_aa: ASSVLPGTSVYEQY
clone_size: NA; v_call: TRBV14; cdr3_aa: ASSHHLNTGELF
clone_size: NA; v_call: TRBV7-6; cdr3_aa: ASSRDYYLQETQY
clone_size: NA; v_call: TRBV12-5; cdr3_aa: ASGYQGPAVNEQF
clone_size: NA; v_call: TRBV6-4; cdr3_aa: ASSVLAGVGEQF
clone_size: NA; v_call: TRBV9; cdr3_aa: ASSVALFPGRTGELF
clone_size: NA; v_call: TRBV30; cdr3_aa: AWSVGRQPQH
clone_size: NA; v_call: TRBV10-3; cdr3_aa: AISESLLPRTNYGYT
clone_size: once; v_call: TRBV4-2; cdr3_aa: ASSQETYNEQF
clone_size: NA; v_call: TRBV19; cdr3_aa: ASSINGKAKLF
clone_size: NA; v_call: TRBV10-3; cdr3_aa: AISLLAGTDTQY
clone_size: NA; v_call: TRBV11-2; cdr3_aa: ASSLPGKTYEQY
clone_size: once; v_call: TRBV23-1; cdr3_aa: ASEGSNQPQH
clone_size: NA; v_call: TRBV6-6; cdr3_aa: ASSYEGAWGETQY
clone_size: few; v_call: TRBV5-1; cdr3_aa: ASSSGTSGYNEQF
clone_size: NA; v_call: TRBV18; cdr3_aa: ASSPRLGEQY
clone_size: NA; v_call: TRBV19; cdr3_aa: ASSIDRAGGETQY
clone_size: once; v_call: TRBV6-5; cdr3_aa: ASTETGGHIQY
clone_size: NA; v_call: TRBV5-1; cdr3_aa: ASSFPQEESLSYNEQF
clone_size: once; v_call: TRBV7-9; cdr3_aa: ASSLAVLPTDTQY
clone_size: NA; v_call: TRBV14; cdr3_aa: ASSQDYRGSNEQF
clone_size: NA; v_call: TRBV6-5; cdr3_aa: ASSPGGGTQPQH
clone_size: NA; v_call: TRBV11-2; cdr3_aa: ASSLGTFGQF
clone_size: NA; v_call: TRBV4-1; cdr3_aa: ASSQSAGQASETQY
clone_size: NA; v_call: TRBV19; cdr3_aa: ASSPNGRNQPQH
clone_size: NA; v_call: TRBV4-2; cdr3_aa: ASSQETGLAGSSYEQY
clone_size: NA; v_call: TRBV7-9; cdr3_aa: AGSRTGSGYT
clone_size: NA; v_call: TRBV12-5; cdr3_aa: ASGRGTSGIEQY
clone_size: many; v_call: TRBV12-5; cdr3_aa: ASGLVIRTVRSYEQY
clone_size: NA; v_call: TRBV5-1; cdr3_aa: ASSVRGATTGELF
clone_size: few; v_call: TRBV9; cdr3_aa: ASSVRYRRDTQY
clone_size: few; v_call: TRBV7-3; cdr3_aa: ASSLDLIAPNTEAF
clone_size: NA; v_call: TRBV11-2; cdr3_aa: ASSLDPDYTEAF
clone_size: NA; v_call: TRBV11-2; cdr3_aa: ASSPNTDTQY